The rows below give T cell receptor beta chains drawn from one sample of a study of cytomegalovirus exposure and HLA in healthy donors. Clones were sequenced by immunoSEQ multiplex PCR, and TCRdb holds only the in-frame ones, with some missing. This sample contains nearly 200,000 clones. The source material was PBMCs. The source of these receptors is a boy younger than 18 in good health and CMV-seronegative. Both conserved end residues are part of each CDR3. A D gene is named only where the DNA matches it firmly.

V	D	J	CDR3	DNA
TRBV18	NA	TRBJ1-6	CASSPRTGSPTSPLHF	TGTGCCAGCTCACCACGGACGGGGTCACCAACTTCACCCCTCCACTTT
TRBV7-2	TRBD1	TRBJ1-2	CASSRGRGQGHGYTF	TGTGCCAGCAGCCGGGGACGGGGACAGGGACATGGCTACACCTTC
TRBV7-9	TRBD1	TRBJ2-1	CASSLGGRQGVSYNEQFF	TGTGCCAGCAGCTTAGGGGGGCGTCAGGGGGTATCCTACAATGAGCAGTTCTTC
TRBV2	NA	TRBJ2-3	CASSELGRTQYF	TGTGCCAGCAGTGAGCTAGGGAGGACGCAGTATTTT
TRBV5-1	TRBD1	TRBJ1-2	CASSQNRGEDGYTF	TGCGCCAGCAGCCAGAACAGGGGAGAGGACGGCTACACCTTC
TRBV10-3	NA	TRBJ2-1	CAIRDGGGGNLGEQFF	TGTGCCATCCGGGATGGAGGGGGGGGCAATCTTGGTGAGCAGTTCTTC
TRBV7-3	TRBD2	TRBJ2-5	CASSLGGGGQETQYF	TGTGCCAGCAGCTTAGGGGGCGGGGGGCAAGAGACCCAGTACTTC
TRBV2	NA	TRBJ1-5	CASSWRNQPQHF	TGTGCCAGCAGTTGGAGGAATCAGCCCCAGCATTTT
TRBV4-1	NA	TRBJ2-5	CASSQGIRFVQAGQETQYF	TGCGCCAGCAGCCAAGGAATCAGATTTGTTCAGGCGGGGCAAGAGACCCAGTACTTC
TRBV11-2	NA	TRBJ1-1	CASSRTEPNTEAFF	TGTGCCAGCAGCCGGACAGAGCCGAACACTGAAGCTTTCTTT
TRBV6-5	TRBD1	TRBJ2-7	CASSQGAGEQYF	TGTGCCAGCAGTCAGGGGGCCGGCGAGCAGTACTTC
TRBV11-2	TRBD2	TRBJ2-1	CASSFEAGVPYNEQFF	TGTGCCAGCAGCTTCGAAGCGGGGGTCCCCTACAATGAGCAGTTCTTC
TRBV7-2	TRBD2	TRBJ2-5	CASSPGTSGGATETQYF	TGTGCCAGCAGCCCCGGGACTAGCGGGGGGGCCACGGAGACCCAGTACTTC
TRBV29-1	TRBD2	TRBJ2-7	CSVEVAGGPSYEQYF	TGCAGCGTTGAAGTGGCGGGGGGGCCATCCTACGAGCAGTACTTC
TRBV30	NA	TRBJ1-4	CAWSVGGARGEKLFF	TGTGCCTGGAGTGTAGGGGGGGCGCGTGGTGAAAAACTGTTTTTT
TRBV29-1	NA	TRBJ2-3	CSVALTGGGTDTQYF	TGCAGCGTTGCCCTGACTGGCGGGGGCACAGATACGCAGTATTTT
TRBV18	TRBD1	TRBJ1-6	CASGAGQENSPLHF	TGTGCCAGCGGGGCGGGACAGGAAAATTCACCCCTCCACTTT
TRBV5-4	TRBD2	TRBJ2-3	CASSLISGTFYTDTQYF	TGTGCCAGCAGCCTCATTAGCGGGACCTTCTACACAGATACGCAGTATTTT
TRBV11-2	NA	TRBJ2-1	CASSPSGSSYNEQFF	TGTGCCAGCAGCCCTTCAGGTAGCTCCTACAATGAGCAGTTCTTC
TRBV5-6	TRBD1	TRBJ1-1	CASRYWTGATEAFF	TGTGCCAGCAGATACTGGACAGGGGCGACTGAAGCTTTCTTT
TRBV6-6	NA	TRBJ1-1	CASSYGGGTEAFF	TGTGCCAGCAGTTACGGCGGGGGTACTGAAGCTTTCTTT
TRBV7-2	NA	TRBJ1-6	CASRWGGQGDSPLHF	TGTGCCAGCAGGTGGGGGGGGCAGGGTGATTCACCCCTCCACTTT
TRBV2	NA	TRBJ1-3	CASSEGQKNSGSTIYF	TGTGCCAGCAGTGAAGGACAGAAAAACTCTGGAAGCACCATATATTTT
TRBV29-1	NA	TRBJ1-2	CSVEDSGTLMNYGYTF	TGCAGCGTTGAAGACTCCGGGACACTGATGAACTATGGCTACACCTTC
TRBV25-1	TRBD1	TRBJ1-2	CASSAGQGSYGYTF	TGTGCCAGCAGTGCCGGACAGGGCAGCTATGGCTACACCTTC
TRBV15	NA	TRBJ1-2	CATSRGGGVGYTF	TGTGCCACCAGCAGGGGGGGTGGGGTTGGCTACACCTTC
TRBV10-3	NA	TRBJ1-2	CAISEAGYGYTF	TGTGCCATCAGTGAGGCGGGCTATGGCTACACCTTC
TRBV5-4	TRBD1	TRBJ1-6	CASSSDREDSPLHF	TGTGCCAGCAGCTCAGACAGGGAGGATTCACCCCTCCACTTT
TRBV7-6	TRBD2	TRBJ2-7	CASSFGTSGYEQYF	TGTGCCAGCAGCTTCGGGACTAGCGGCTACGAGCAGTACTTC
TRBV7-9	NA	TRBJ1-6	CASSSHSFNSPPHF	TGTGCCAGCAGTTCCCACTCCTTTAATTCACCCCCCCACTTT
TRBV4-3	NA	TRBJ1-6	CASSDHRDNYSPLHF	TGCGCCAGCAGCGATCACCGGGACAACTATTCACCCCTCCACTTT
TRBV28	NA	TRBJ2-3	CASSSTGTSTDTQYF	TGTGCCAGCAGTTCGACCGGGACTAGCACAGATACGCAGTATTTT
TRBV6-4	NA	TRBJ2-2	CASSDQEDAGELFF	TGTGCCAGCAGTGACCAGGAAGACGCCGGGGAGCTGTTTTTT
TRBV27	NA	TRBJ2-2	CASSFSGAGELFF	TGTGCCAGCAGTTTTTCAGGGGCCGGGGAGCTGTTTTTT
TRBV4-1	TRBD1	TRBJ1-3	CASSLLYGQGGNTIYF	TGCGCCAGCAGCCTACTCTACGGACAGGGTGGAAACACCATATATTTT
TRBV9	NA	TRBJ1-6	CASSALNSPLHF	TGTGCCAGCAGCGCTCTTAATTCACCCCTCCACTTT
TRBV10-2	NA	TRBJ2-7	CASSPQGYEQYF	TGCGCCAGCAGTCCTCAGGGTTACGAGCAGTACTTC
TRBV30	TRBD1	TRBJ1-1	CAWSAPGQGGRGAFF	TGTGCCTGGAGCGCTCCGGGACAGGGGGGACGTGGAGCTTTCTTT
TRBV5-1	TRBD1	TRBJ2-7	CASSEQGQGAYEQYF	TGCGCCAGCAGCGAACAGGGACAGGGGGCCTACGAGCAGTACTTC
TRBV5-1	TRBD1	TRBJ1-1	CASSLWTGAMNTEAFF	TGCGCCAGCAGCTTATGGACAGGGGCCATGAACACTGAAGCTTTCTTT
TRBV5-1	NA	TRBJ2-6	CASSWGPLVGRIISGANVLTF	TGCGCCAGCAGCTGGGGCCCTTTAGTCGGACGGATAATCTCTGGGGCCAACGTCCTGACTTTC
TRBV7-9	NA	TRBJ2-3	CASSPRTVATDTQYF	TGTGCCAGCAGTCCAAGGACAGTAGCCACAGATACGCAGTATTTT
TRBV6-5	NA	TRBJ2-1	CASSYGRGGHNEQFF	TGTGCCAGCAGTTACGGGAGGGGGGGGCACAATGAGCAGTTCTTC
TRBV7-2	NA	TRBJ2-2	CASSLADTRGTGELFF	TGTGCCAGCAGCTTAGCAGACACCCGGGGGACCGGGGAGCTGTTTTTT
TRBV6-1	NA	TRBJ1-1	CASRAAGPDEAFF	TGTGCCAGCAGGGCAGCGGGGCCAGATGAAGCTTTCTTT
TRBV7-6	NA	TRBJ2-7	CASSPRDNYEQYF	TGTGCCAGCAGCCCCAGGGATAACTACGAGCAGTACTTC
TRBV11-2	NA	TRBJ2-7	CASSPRTTWYEQYF	TGTGCCAGCAGCCCCCGAACCACATGGTACGAGCAGTACTTC
TRBV6-5	TRBD1	TRBJ1-2	CASSYSTGGVYGYTF	TGTGCCAGCAGTTACTCGACAGGGGGGGTCTATGGCTACACCTTC
TRBV2	TRBD2	TRBJ2-1	CASNSGGDISYNEQFF	TGTGCCAGCAACAGCGGGGGGGATATCTCCTACAATGAGCAGTTCTTC
TRBV2	TRBD1	TRBJ1-2	CASSDRGPLNYGYTF	TGTGCCAGCAGTGACAGGGGGCCCCTGAACTATGGCTACACCTTC
TRBV7-6	TRBD2	TRBJ2-1	CASSFTSGIDNEQFF	TGTGCCAGCAGCTTTACTAGCGGGATCGACAATGAGCAGTTCTTC
TRBV6-5	NA	TRBJ1-2	CASRPPDTLFYGYTF	TGTGCCAGCAGGCCCCCGGACACACTATTCTATGGCTACACCTTC
TRBV2	NA	TRBJ2-7	CASSDRGLGEQYF	TGTGCCAGCAGTGACAGGGGCCTAGGCGAGCAGTACTTC
TRBV7-8	TRBD1	TRBJ1-1	CASRLVGTGGTEAFF	TGTGCCAGCCGCTTAGTCGGGACAGGGGGGACTGAAGCTTTCTTT